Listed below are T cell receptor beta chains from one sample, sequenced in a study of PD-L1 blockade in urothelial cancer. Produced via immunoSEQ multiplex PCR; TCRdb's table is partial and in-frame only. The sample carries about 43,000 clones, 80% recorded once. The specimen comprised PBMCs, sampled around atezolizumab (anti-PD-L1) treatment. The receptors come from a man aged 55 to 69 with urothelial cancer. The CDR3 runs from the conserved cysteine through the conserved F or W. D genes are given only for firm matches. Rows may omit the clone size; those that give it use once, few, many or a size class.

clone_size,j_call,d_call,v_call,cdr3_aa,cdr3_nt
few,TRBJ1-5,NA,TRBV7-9,CASSRTGTTQHF,TGTGCCAGCAGCCGTACCGGGACAACCCAGCATTTT
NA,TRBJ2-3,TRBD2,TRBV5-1,CASSSSGGGTDTQYF,TGCGCCAGCAGTAGTAGCGGGGGGGGCACAGATACGCAGTATTTT
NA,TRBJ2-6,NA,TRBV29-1,CSVEGGSGANVLTF,TGCAGCGTTGAGGGGGGCTCTGGGGCCAACGTCCTGACTTTC
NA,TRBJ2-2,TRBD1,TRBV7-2,CASSSTGVGTGELFF,TGTGCCAGCAGCTCGACAGGGGTGGGCACCGGGGAGCTGTTTTTT
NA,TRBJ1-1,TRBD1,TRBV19,CASTPTGGRGEAFF,TGTGCCAGCACGCCGACAGGGGGAAGGGGTGAAGCTTTCTTT
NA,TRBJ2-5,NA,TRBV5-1,CASRKRKGETQYF,TGCGCCAGCAGAAAGCGGAAAGGTGAGACCCAGTACTTC
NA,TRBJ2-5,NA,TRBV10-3,CAISESVSGEETQYF,TGTGCCATCAGTGAGTCGGTGTCGGGTGAAGAGACCCAGTACTTC
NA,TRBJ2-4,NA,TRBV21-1,CASTSWGLHRGLAKNIQYF,TGTGCCAGCACCTCATGGGGCCTACATAGGGGACTAGCCAAAAACATTCAGTACTTC
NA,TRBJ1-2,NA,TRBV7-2,CASSLGQHYGYTF,TGTGCCAGCAGCTTAGGACAGCACTATGGCTACACCTTC
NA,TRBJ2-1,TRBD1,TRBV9,CASSAGTGAAYNEQFF,TGTGCCAGCAGCGCCGGGACAGGGGCTGCCTACAATGAGCAGTTCTTC
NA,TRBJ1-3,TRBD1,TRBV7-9,CASSPGGLSGNTIYF,TGTGCCAGCAGCCCAGGGGGACTCTCTGGAAACACCATATATTTT
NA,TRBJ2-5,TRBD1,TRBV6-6,CASSFGQGGQETQYF,TGTGCCAGCAGTTTCGGACAGGGGGGGCAAGAGACCCAGTACTTC
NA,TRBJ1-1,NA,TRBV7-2,CASGEGVWTEAFF,TGTGCCAGCGGGGAGGGGGTTTGGACTGAAGCTTTCTTT
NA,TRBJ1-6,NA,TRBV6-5,CASSSARGPNSPLHF,TGTGCCAGCAGTTCGGCACGCGGGCCTAATTCACCCCTCCACTTT
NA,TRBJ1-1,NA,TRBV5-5,CASSLDRPNTEAFF,TGTGCCAGCAGCTTGGACAGACCAAACACTGAAGCTTTCTTT
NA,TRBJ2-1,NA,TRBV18,CASSPAGSSYNEQFF,TGTGCCAGCTCACCGGCCGGGAGCTCCTACAATGAGCAGTTCTTC
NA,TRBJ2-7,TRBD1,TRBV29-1,CSVGGQASYEQYF,TGCAGCGTTGGGGGACAGGCATCCTACGAGCAGTACTTC
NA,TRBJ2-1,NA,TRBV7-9,CASSLEPGGEQFF,TGTGCCAGCAGCTTAGAGCCCGGGGGTGAGCAGTTCTTC
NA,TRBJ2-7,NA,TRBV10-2,CASSGNPKVAYEQYF,TGCGCCAGCAGCGGTAATCCAAAAGTAGCCTACGAGCAGTACTTC
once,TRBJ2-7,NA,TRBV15,CATSRDGAYEQYF,TGTGCCACCAGCAGAGACGGAGCCTACGAGCAGTACTTC
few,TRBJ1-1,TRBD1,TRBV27,CASNRQGPNTEAFF,TGTGCCAGCAACCGACAGGGACCGAACACTGAAGCTTTCTTT
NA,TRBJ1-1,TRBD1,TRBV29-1,CSVGQGIPNTEAFF,TGCAGCGTTGGACAGGGAATACCGAACACTGAAGCTTTCTTT
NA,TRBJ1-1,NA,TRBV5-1,CASSSESRGTGTEAFF,TGCGCCAGCAGCTCGGAGAGTCGCGGGACGGGCACTGAAGCTTTCTTT
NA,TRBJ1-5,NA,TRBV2,CASTGGGSQPQHF,TGTGCCAGCACTGGGGGAGGGTCCCAGCCCCAGCATTTT
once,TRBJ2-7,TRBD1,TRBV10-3,CALSPGDRGRGEQYF,TGTGCCCTCTCCCCGGGGGACAGGGGGCGGGGAGAGCAGTACTTC
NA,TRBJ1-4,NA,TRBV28,CASRMGGIGEKLFF,TGTGCCAGCCGGATGGGGGGGATAGGTGAAAAACTGTTTTTT
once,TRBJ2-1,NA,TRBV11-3,CASSSLASSYNEQFF,TGTGCCAGCAGCTCGTTAGCAAGCTCCTACAATGAGCAGTTCTTC
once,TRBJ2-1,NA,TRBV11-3,CASSLGQGGDEQFF,TGTGCCAGCAGCTTAGGACAGGGAGGTGATGAGCAGTTCTTC
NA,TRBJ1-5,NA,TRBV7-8,CASSLLSGTDNQPQHF,TGTGCCAGCAGCTTATTATCCGGGACTGATAATCAGCCCCAGCATTTT
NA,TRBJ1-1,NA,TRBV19,CASSIGRGAGTEAFF,TGTGCCAGTAGTATCGGGAGGGGCGCGGGGACTGAAGCTTTCTTT
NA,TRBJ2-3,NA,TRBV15,CATSETAGADTQYF,TGTGCCACCAGTGAAACCGCGGGGGCCGATACGCAGTATTTT
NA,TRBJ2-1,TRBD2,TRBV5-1,CASSLEPGTSGAVYVYNEQFF,TGCGCCAGCAGCTTGGAGCCCGGGACTAGCGGGGCGGTCTACGTCTACAATGAGCAGTTCTTC
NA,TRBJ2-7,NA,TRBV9,CASSRSSYEQYF,TGTGCCAGCAGCCGTAGCTCCTACGAGCAGTACTTC
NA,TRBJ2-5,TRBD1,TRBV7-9,CASRGTVKETQYF,TGTGCCAGCAGGGGGACAGTTAAAGAGACCCAGTACTTC
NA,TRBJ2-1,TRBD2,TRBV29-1,CSVDGTSGVDEQFF,TGCAGCGTTGATGGGACTAGCGGCGTCGATGAGCAGTTCTTC
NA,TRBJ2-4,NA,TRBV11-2,CASSPNRGGINIQYF,TGTGCCAGCAGCCCCAACAGGGGGGGTATTAACATTCAGTACTTC
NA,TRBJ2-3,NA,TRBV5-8,CASSLRGLGTDTQYF,TGTGCCAGCAGCTTGCGGGGACTCGGCACAGATACGCAGTATTTT
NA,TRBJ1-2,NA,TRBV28,CASTSGLDGYTF,TGTGCCAGCACCTCAGGGCTCGATGGCTACACCTTC
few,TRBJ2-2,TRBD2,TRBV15,CATSREAGTNTGELFF,TGTGCCACCAGCAGAGAAGCGGGGACGAACACCGGGGAGCTGTTTTTT
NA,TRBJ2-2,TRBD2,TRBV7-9,CASSPGGGENTGELFF,TGTGCCAGCAGCCCTGGGGGGGGAGAGAACACCGGGGAGCTGTTTTTT
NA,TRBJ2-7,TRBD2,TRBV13,CASSRFLAGYLGEQYF,TGTGCCAGCAGCCGATTTCTAGCGGGTTATCTTGGCGAGCAGTACTTC
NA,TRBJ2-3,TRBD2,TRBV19,CASSSGLAGRSTDTQYF,TGTGCCAGTAGTAGCGGACTAGCGGGGCGTAGCACAGATACGCAGTATTTT
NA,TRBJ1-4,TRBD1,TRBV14,CASSPRTGAINEKLFF,TGTGCCAGCAGCCCTCGGACAGGGGCTATTAATGAAAAACTGTTTTTT
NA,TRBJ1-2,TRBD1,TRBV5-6,CASSFVQGADGYTF,TGTGCCAGCAGCTTTGTCCAGGGGGCTGATGGCTACACCTTC
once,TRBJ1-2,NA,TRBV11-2,CASSSSRAYPDGYTF,TGTGCCAGCAGTTCCAGCAGGGCGTATCCTGATGGCTACACCTTC
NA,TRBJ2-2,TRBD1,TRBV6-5,CASSTFGQGRELFF,TGTGCCAGCAGTACCTTCGGACAGGGGAGGGAGCTGTTTTTT
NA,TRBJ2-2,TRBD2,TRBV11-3,CASSWGLAGGPGTGELFF,TGTGCCAGCAGCTGGGGACTAGCGGGAGGGCCGGGCACCGGGGAGCTGTTTTTT
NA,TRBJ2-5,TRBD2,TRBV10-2,CASTGLAGMETQYF,TGCGCCAGCACCGGACTAGCGGGGATGGAGACCCAGTACTTC
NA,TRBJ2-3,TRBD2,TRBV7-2,CASSLAPTPSGSSTDTQYF,TGTGCCAGCAGCTTAGCCCCTACGCCTAGCGGGTCTAGCACAGATACGCAGTATTTT
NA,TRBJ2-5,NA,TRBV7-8,CASSFPFYGETQYF,TGTGCCAGCAGCTTTCCTTTCTATGGAGAGACCCAGTACTTC
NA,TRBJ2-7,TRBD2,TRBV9,CASSVGGSSYEQYF,TGTGCCAGCAGCGTTGGCGGGAGCTCCTACGAGCAGTACTTC
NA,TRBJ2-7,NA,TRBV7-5,CARSHSSGENAGYF,TGTGCCAGAAGCCATTCTAGCGGGGAGAATGCCGGGTACTTC
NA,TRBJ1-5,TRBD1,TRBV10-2,CASHGTGRNQPQHF,TGCGCCAGCCATGGGACAGGTCGCAATCAGCCCCAGCATTTT
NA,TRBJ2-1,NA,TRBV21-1,CASSKVGTGIYEQFF,NA
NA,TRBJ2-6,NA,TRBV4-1,CASSQDRSLDFSGANVLTF,TGCGCCAGCAGCCAAGATAGATCCCTCGACTTTTCTGGGGCCAACGTCCTGACTTTC